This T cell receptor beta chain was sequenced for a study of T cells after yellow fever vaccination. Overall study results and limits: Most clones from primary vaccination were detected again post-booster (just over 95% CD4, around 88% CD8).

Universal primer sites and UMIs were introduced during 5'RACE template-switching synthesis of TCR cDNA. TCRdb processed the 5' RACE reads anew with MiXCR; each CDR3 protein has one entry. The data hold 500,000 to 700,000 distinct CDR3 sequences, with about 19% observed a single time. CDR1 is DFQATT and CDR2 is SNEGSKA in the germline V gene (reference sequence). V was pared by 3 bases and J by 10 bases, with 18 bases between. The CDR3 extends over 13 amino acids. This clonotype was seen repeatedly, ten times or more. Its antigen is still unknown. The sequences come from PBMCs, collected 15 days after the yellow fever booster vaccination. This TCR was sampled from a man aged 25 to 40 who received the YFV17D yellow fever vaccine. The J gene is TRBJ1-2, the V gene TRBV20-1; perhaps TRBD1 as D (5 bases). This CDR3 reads CSASISGRKTYTF. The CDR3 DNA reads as TGCAGTGCTAGTATTTCGGGACGTAAAACCTACACCTTC.